The sample holds many counts of the clone carrying this T cell receptor beta chain. Unique molecular identifiers were used to barcode this TCRbeta library. From the PCR reads, TCRdb called clonotypes with MiXCR, one entry per CDR3 protein. The table lists approximately 420,000 distinct CDR3 sequences, approximately 11% of them singletons. The sample comes from a study of T-cell reconstitution after alpha-beta-depleted transplantation in children. Trimming cost V 6 bases and J 5 bases; bases outside gene matches: 3. Per germline, CDR1 MNHEY and CDR2 SVGAGI. The CDR3 is made up of 15 amino acids. This clonotype originated in a human donor who donated a stem cell graft to a child with acute myeloid leukemia. Here the sequenced sample was PBMCs from the stem cell graft donor, taken from the stem cell graft. The chain uses TRBV6-5 and TRBJ2-2; 13 bases agree with TRBD2. The CDR3 is CASRRTSGSTGELFF. The CDR3 DNA reads as TGTGCCAGCAGAAGGACTAGCGGGAGTACCGGGGAGCTGTTTTTT.